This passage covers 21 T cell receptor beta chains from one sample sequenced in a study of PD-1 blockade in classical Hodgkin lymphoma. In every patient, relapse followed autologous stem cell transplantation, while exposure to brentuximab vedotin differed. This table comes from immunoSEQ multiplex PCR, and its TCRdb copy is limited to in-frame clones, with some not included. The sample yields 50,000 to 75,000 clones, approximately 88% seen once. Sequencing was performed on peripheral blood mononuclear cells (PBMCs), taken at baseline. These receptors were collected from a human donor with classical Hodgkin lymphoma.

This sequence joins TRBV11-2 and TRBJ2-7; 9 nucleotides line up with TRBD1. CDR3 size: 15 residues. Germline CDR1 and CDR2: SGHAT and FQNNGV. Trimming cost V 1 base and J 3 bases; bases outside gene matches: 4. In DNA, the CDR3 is TGTGCCAGCAGCTTAGGCCCGACAGGGGGCTACGAGCAGTACTTC. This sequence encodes CASSLGPTGGYEQYF.

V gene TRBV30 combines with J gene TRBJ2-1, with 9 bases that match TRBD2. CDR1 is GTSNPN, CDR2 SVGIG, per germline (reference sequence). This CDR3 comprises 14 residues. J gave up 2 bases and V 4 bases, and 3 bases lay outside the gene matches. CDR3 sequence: CAWNRGGAYNEQFF. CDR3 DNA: TGTGCCTGGAACCGCGGGGGGGCCTACAATGAGCAGTTCTTC.

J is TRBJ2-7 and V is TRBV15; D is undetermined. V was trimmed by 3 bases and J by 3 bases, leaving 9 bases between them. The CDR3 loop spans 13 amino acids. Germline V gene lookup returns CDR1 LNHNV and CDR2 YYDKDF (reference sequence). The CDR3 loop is CATSSPTLYEQYF. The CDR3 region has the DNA TGTGCCACCAGCAGTCCCACCCTCTACGAGCAGTACTTC.

The DNA for the CDR3 is TGCAGCGCCGGACAGGGCCCTGAATATGGCTACACCTTC. This translates into CSAGQGPEYGYTF. This rearrangement joins TRBV29-1 to TRBJ1-2, with TRBD1 matching over 8 bases. Looked up from germline, CDR1 is SQVTM and CDR2 is ANQGSEA. The CDR3 has 13 residues. V shed 7 bases, J shed 5 bases, and the junction held 9 bases outside the gene matches.

The CDR3 is CASSRGQGTYEQYF. The DNA for the CDR3 is TGTGCCAGCAGCCGGGGACAGGGTACCTACGAGCAGTACTTC. J is TRBJ2-7 and V is TRBV27; TRBD1 matches at 9 bases. The V gene end was trimmed by 6 bases and the J gene end by 2 bases; junction bases not matched to a gene: 5. The CDR3 is 14 amino acids. Germline V lookup: CDR1 MNHEY, CDR2 SMNVEV (reference sequence).

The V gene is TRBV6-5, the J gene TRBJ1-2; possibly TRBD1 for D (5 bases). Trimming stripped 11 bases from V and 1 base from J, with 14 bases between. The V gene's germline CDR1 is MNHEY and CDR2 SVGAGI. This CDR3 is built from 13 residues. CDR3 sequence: CAAARDLNYGYTF. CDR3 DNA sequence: TGTGCCGCCGCCCGGGACCTTAACTATGGCTACACCTTC.

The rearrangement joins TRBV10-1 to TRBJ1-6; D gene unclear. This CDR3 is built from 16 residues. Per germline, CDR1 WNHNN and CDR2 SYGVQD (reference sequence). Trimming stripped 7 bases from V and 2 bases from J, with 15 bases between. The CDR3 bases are TGCGCCAGCACCAAGGCGGAGCAGCCCTATAATTCACCCCTCCACTTT. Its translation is CASTKAEQPYNSPLHF.

The CDR3 reads CASSEAPRGFSGNTIYF. The CDR3, as DNA: TGTGCCAGCAGTGAAGCCCCGCGGGGCTTCTCTGGAAACACCATATATTTT. The chain has TRBV6-1 and TRBJ1-3; maybe TRBD1 (5 bases). This CDR3 has 17 residues. Trimming shortened V by 0 bases and J by 0 bases, and 12 bases separated the two germline ends. CDR1 is MNHNS, CDR2 SASEGT, per germline.

The CDR3 region is CASKILWDTRNTEAFF. Written as DNA, the CDR3 is TGTGCCAGCAAGATTCTGTGGGACACGAGGAACACTGAAGCTTTCTTT. This chain uses TRBV13 with TRBJ1-1; a possible D gene is TRBD1 (6 bases). The V gene's germline CDR1 is PRHDT and CDR2 FYEKMQ (reference sequence). This CDR3 comprises 16 residues. V was shortened by 7 bases and J by 1 base, with 19 bases between the two germline ends.

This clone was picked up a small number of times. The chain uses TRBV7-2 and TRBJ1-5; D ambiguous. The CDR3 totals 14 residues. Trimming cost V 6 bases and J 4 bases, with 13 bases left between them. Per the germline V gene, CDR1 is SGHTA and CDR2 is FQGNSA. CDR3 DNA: TGTGCCAGCAGGGTCGCCTCCCCGAATCAGCCCCAGCATTTT. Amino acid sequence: CASRVASPNQPQHF. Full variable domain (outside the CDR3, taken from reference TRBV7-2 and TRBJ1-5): GAGVSQSPSNKVTEKGKDVELRCDPISGHTALYWYRQSLGQGLEFLIYFQGNSAPDKSGLPSDRFSAERTGGSVSTLTIQRTQQEDSAVYLCASRVASPNQPQHFGDGTRLSIL.

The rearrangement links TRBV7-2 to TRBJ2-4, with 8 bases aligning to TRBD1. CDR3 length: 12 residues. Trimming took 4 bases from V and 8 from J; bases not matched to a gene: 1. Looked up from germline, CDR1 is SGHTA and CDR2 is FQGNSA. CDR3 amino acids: CASSSRGHIQYF. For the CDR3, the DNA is TGTGCCAGCAGCTCCAGGGGGCACATTCAGTACTTC.

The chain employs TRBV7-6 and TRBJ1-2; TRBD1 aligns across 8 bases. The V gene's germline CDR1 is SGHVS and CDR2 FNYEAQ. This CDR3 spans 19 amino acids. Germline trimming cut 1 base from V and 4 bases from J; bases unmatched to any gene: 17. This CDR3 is CASSLGQGSVKIRGYGYTF. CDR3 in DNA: TGTGCCAGCAGCTTAGGACAGGGGTCGGTAAAGATACGTGGCTATGGCTACACCTTC.

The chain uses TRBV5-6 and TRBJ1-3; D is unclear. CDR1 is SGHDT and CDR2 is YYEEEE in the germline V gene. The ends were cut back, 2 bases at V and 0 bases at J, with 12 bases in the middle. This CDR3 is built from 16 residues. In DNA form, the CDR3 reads TGTGCCAGCAGCTTCTCGAGGGTTTACTCTGGAAACACCATATATTTT. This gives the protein CASSFSRVYSGNTIYF.

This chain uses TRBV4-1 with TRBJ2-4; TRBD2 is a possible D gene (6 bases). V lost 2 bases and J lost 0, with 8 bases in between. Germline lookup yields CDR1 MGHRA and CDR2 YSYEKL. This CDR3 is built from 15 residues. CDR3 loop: CASSQLGLAKNIQYF. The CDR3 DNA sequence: TGCGCCAGCAGCCAATTGGGACTAGCCAAAAACATTCAGTACTTC.

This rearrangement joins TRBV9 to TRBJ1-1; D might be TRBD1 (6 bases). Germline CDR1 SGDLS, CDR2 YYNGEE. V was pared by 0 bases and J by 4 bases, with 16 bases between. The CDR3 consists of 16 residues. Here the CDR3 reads CASSVDGGLGGTEAFF. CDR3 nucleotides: TGTGCCAGCAGCGTAGACGGGGGGCTGGGGGGCACTGAAGCTTTCTTT. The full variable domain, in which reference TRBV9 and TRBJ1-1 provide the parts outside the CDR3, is DSGVTQTPKHLITATGQRVTLRCSPRSGDLSVYWYQQSLDQGLQFLIQYYNGEERAKGNILERFSAQQFPDLHSELNLSSLELGDSALYFCASSVDGGLGGTEAFFGQGTRLTVV.

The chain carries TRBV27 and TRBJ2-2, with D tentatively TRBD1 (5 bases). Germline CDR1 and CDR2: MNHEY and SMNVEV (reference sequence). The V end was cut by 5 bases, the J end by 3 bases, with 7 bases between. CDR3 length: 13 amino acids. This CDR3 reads CASSGHYTGELFF. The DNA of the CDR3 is TGTGCCAGCAGTGGACATTACACCGGGGAGCTGTTTTTT.

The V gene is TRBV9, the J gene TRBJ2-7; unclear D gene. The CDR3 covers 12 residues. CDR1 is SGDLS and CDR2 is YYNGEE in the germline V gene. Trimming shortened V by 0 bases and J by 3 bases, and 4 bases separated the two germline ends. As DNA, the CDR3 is TGTGCCAGCAGCGTAGGGGACTACGAGCAGTACTTC. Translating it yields CASSVGDYEQYF.

The CDR3 DNA reads as TGTGCCAGCAGCTCCTTGGACAGGGGGCTTTACGAGCAGTACTTC. Its translation is CASSSLDRGLYEQYF. The rearrangement links TRBV5-4 to TRBJ2-7; TRBD1 matches 11 bases. CDR3 size: 15 residues. V was pared by 3 bases and J by 4 bases, with 6 bases of the junction left unmatched. From germline, CDR1 is SGHNT and CDR2 YYREEE (reference sequence).

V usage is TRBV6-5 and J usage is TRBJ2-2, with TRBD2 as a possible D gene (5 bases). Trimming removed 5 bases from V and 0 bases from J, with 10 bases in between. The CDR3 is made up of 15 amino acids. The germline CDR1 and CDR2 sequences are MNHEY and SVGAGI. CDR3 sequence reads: CASSRTSANTGELFF. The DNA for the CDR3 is TGTGCCAGCAGTAGGACTTCGGCGAACACCGGGGAGCTGTTTTTT.

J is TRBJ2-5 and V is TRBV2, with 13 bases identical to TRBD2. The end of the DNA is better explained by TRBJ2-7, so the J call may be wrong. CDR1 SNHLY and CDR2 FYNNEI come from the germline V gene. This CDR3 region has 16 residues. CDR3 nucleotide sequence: TGTGCCAGCAGCCGACGCCGACTAGCGGGGGGTTACGAGCAGTACTTC. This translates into CASSRRRLAGGYEQYF.

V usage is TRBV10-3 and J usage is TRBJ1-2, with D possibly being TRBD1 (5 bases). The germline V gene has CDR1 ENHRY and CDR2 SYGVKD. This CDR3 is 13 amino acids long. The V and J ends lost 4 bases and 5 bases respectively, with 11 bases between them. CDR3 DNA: TGTGCCATCAGTGGGGGGGGAAGGTATGGCTACACCTTC. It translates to CAISGGGRYGYTF.